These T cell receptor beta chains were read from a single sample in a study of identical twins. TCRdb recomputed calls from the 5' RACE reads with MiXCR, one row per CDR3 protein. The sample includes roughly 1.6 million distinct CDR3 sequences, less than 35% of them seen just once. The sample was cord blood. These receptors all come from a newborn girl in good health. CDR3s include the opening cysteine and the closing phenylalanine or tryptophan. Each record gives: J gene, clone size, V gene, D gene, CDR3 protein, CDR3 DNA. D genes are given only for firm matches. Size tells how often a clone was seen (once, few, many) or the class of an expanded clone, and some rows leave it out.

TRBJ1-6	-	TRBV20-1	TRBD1	CSARRTGQNSPLHF	TGCAGTGCTAGAAGGACAGGGCAGAATTCACCCCTCCACTTT
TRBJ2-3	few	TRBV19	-	CASSMADTQYF	TGTGCCAGTAGTATGGCCGATACGCAGTATTTT
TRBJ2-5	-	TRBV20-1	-	CSASRPDTQETQYF	TGCAGTGCTAGCCGACCAGACACACAAGAGACCCAGTACTTC
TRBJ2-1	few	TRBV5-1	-	CASGSLSGEDEQFF	TGCGCCAGTGGGTCTCTCTCAGGAGAGGATGAGCAGTTCTTC
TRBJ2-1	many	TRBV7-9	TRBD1	CASSFGQGYNEQFF	TGTGCCAGCAGCTTCGGACAGGGGTACAATGAGCAGTTCTTC
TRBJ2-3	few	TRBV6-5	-	CASSGQRTDTQYF	TGTGCCAGCAGCGGACAGCGCACAGATACGCAGTATTTT
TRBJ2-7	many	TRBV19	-	CASSIGRAYEQYF	TGTGCCAGCAGCATAGGACGGGCCTACGAGCAGTACTTC
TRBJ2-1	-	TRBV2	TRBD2	CASSDTLAGVRNEQFF	TGTGCCAGCAGTGACACACTAGCGGGAGTTCGGAATGAGCAGTTCTTC
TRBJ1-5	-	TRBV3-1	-	CASSPEGRGDQPQHF	TGTGCCAGCAGCCCAGAAGGCCGTGGGGATCAGCCCCAGCATTTT
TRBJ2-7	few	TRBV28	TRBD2	CASSLFSGGKDEQYF	TGTGCCAGCAGTTTATTTTCGGGGGGAAAGGACGAGCAGTACTTC
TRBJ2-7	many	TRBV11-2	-	CASSLELGVSYEQYF	TGTGCCAGCAGCTTAGAGTTAGGGGTCTCCTACGAGCAGTACTTC
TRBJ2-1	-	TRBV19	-	CASSIGGARETQFF	TGTGCCAGTAGTATAGGGGGGGCGCGGGAGACCCAGTTCTTC
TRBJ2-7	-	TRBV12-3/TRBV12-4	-	CASSRNTASYEQYF	TGTGCCAGCAGTCGAAACACAGCCTCCTACGAGCAGTACTTC
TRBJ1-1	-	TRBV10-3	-	CATGSVNTEAFF	TGTGCCACGGGGAGCGTGAACACTGAAGCTTTCTTT
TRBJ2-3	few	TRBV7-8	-	CASSPDRFIFGTDTQYF	TGTGCCAGCAGCCCCGACAGATTTATATTTGGCACAGATACGCAGTATTTT
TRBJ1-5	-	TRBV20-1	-	CSARGVDNQPQHF	TGCAGTGCTAGAGGAGTGGACAATCAGCCCCAGCATTTT
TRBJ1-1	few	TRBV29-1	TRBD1	CSAATGGGMNTEAFF	TGCAGCGCCGCGACAGGGGGCGGGATGAACACTGAAGCTTTCTTT
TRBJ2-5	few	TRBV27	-	CASSFGSGWGRETQYF	TGTGCCAGCAGTTTCGGGTCCGGGTGGGGGAGAGAGACCCAGTACTTC
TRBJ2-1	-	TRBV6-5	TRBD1	CASSYQDRGNEQFF	TGTGCCAGCAGTTACCAGGACAGGGGCAATGAGCAGTTCTTC
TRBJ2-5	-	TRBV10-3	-	CAIKRAEDNEQYF	TGTGCCATCAAGAGAGCGGAGGACAATGAGCAGTACTTC
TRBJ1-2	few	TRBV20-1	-	CSARPHRPPNYGYTF	TGCAGTGCTAGACCCCACAGGCCCCCTAACTATGGCTACACCTTC
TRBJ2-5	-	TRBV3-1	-	CASSQLRTQYF	TGTGCCAGCAGCCAGCTCCGGACCCAGTACTTC
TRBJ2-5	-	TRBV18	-	CASSLLDRNRGTQYF	TGTGCCAGCTCACTACTCGACAGGAACCGGGGGACCCAGTACTTC
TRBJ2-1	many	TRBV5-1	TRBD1	CASSHPRDRPYNEQFF	TGCGCCAGCAGCCATCCACGGGACAGGCCTTACAATGAGCAGTTCTTC
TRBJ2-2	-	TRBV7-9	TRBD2	CASSPRLAANTGELFF	TGTGCCAGCAGCCCCCGACTAGCCGCGAACACCGGGGAGCTGTTTTTT
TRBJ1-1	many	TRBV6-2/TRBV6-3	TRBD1	CASRRQGANTEAFF	TGTGCCAGCAGGCGACAGGGGGCGAACACTGAAGCTTTCTTT
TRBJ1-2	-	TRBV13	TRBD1	CAGSGRDRANYGYTF	TGTGCCGGCAGCGGACGGGACAGAGCTAACTATGGCTACACCTTC
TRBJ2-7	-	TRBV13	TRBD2	CASSGAEGLAPPYEQYF	TGTGCCAGCAGCGGAGCCGAGGGACTAGCCCCTCCCTACGAGCAGTACTTC
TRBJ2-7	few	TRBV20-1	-	CSARAPGPYEQYF	TGCAGTGCTAGAGCTCCGGGACCCTACGAGCAGTACTTC
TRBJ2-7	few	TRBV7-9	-	CASSPSIGLYTYEQYF	TGTGCCAGCAGCCCCTCCATTGGACTATACACCTACGAGCAGTACTTC
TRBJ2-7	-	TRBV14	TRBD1	CASSSIRDRSYEQYF	TGTGCCAGCAGCAGTATCCGGGACAGGAGCTACGAGCAGTACTTC
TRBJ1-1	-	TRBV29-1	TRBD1	CSGDQTGEAFF	TGCAGCGGTGATCAGACAGGGGAAGCTTTCTTT
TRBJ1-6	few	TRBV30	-	CAWSVTVHYNSPLHF	TGTGCCTGGAGTGTAACAGTCCATTATAATTCACCCCTCCACTTT
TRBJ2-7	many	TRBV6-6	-	CASSLGEIRKYF	TGTGCCAGCAGCCTAGGAGAGATCAGGAAGTACTTC
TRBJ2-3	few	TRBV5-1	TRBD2	CASSLPASGDSYTDTQYF	TGCGCCAGCAGCTTGCCGGCTAGCGGGGACTCCTACACAGATACGCAGTATTTT
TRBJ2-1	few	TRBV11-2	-	CASRSIGGGRNHEQFF	TGTGCCAGCAGATCCATAGGGGGCGGGAGGAACCATGAGCAGTTCTTC
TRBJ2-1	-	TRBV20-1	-	CICGGASYNEQFF	TGCATTTGTGGGGGGGCCTCCTACAATGAGCAGTTCTTC
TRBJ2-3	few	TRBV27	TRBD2	CASSPPQRGATDTQYF	TGTGCCAGCAGTCCACCCCAGCGGGGGGCCACAGATACGCAGTATTTT
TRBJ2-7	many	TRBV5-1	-	CATVRYEQYF	TGCGCCACGGTCCGTTACGAGCAGTACTTC
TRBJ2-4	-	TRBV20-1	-	CSSLGALLAKNIQYF	TGCAGTTCGCTGGGGGCCCTACTAGCCAAAAACATTCAGTACTTC
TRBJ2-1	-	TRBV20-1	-	CSARATGTPSYNEQFF	TGCAGTGCTAGAGCCACCGGGACCCCCTCCTACAATGAGCAGTTCTTC
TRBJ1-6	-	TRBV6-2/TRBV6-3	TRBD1	CASSLRTGPSSYNSPLHF	TGTGCCAGCAGTCTTCGGACAGGACCGAGCTCCTATAATTCACCCCTCCACTTT
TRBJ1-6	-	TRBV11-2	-	CASSLIHSSRGLLNSPLHF	TGTGCCAGCAGCTTAATACATTCAAGCAGGGGCCTGCTGAATTCACCCCTCCACTTT
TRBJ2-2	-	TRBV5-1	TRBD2	CASSFGLAGGFTEELFF	TGCGCCAGCAGCTTCGGGCTAGCGGGAGGTTTTACCGAGGAGCTGTTTTTT
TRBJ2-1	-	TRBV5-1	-	CASSPPGNNNEQFF	TGCGCCAGCAGCCCGCCGGGCAATAACAATGAGCAGTTCTTC
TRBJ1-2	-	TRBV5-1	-	CASSLGQAPGYGYTF	TGCGCCAGCAGCTTGGGACAGGCCCCTGGCTATGGCTACACCTTC
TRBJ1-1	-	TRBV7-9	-	CASSFISGLNTEAFF	TGTGCCAGCAGCTTCATTTCGGGTTTGAACACTGAAGCTTTCTTT
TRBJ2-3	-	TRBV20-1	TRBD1	CSARDRQGDTQYF	TGCAGTGCTAGAGATAGACAGGGAGATACGCAGTATTTT
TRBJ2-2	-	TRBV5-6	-	CASSFPIVANTGELFF	TGTGCCAGCAGCTTCCCGATCGTCGCGAACACCGGGGAGCTGTTTTTT
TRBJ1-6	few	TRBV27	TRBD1	CASSLRGQAYNSPLHF	TGTGCCAGCAGTTTGAGAGGACAGGCTTATAATTCACCCCTCCACTTT
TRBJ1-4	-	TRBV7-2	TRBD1	CASSLETGREKLFF	TGTGCCAGCAGCTTAGAGACAGGGAGGGAAAAACTGTTTTTT
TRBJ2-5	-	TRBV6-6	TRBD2	CASRGGGAKETQYF	TGTGCCAGCAGGGGCGGGGGGGCAAAAGAGACCCAGTACTTC
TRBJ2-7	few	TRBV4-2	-	CASSSLRNYEQYF	TGTGCCAGCAGCTCCCTTCGGAACTACGAGCAGTACTTC
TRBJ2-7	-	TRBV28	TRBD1	CVSSFGGTGSYEQYF	TGTGTCAGCAGTTTCGGCGGGACAGGGTCCTACGAGCAGTACTTC
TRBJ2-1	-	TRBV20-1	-	CSARSSLYNEQFF	TGCAGTGCTAGAAGCTCCCTTTACAATGAGCAGTTCTTC
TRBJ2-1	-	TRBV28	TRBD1	CASSGGTGSVNEQFF	TGTGCCAGCAGTGGCGGGACAGGGAGCGTGAATGAGCAGTTCTTC
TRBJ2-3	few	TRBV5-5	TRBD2	CASSSPGLAGGRSGDTQYF	TGTGCCAGCAGCTCGCCGGGACTAGCGGGAGGACGGTCCGGAGATACGCAGTATTTT
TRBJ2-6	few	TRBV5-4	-	CASSLPHISGANVLTF	TGTGCCAGCAGCCTACCTCACATCTCTGGGGCCAACGTCCTGACTTTC